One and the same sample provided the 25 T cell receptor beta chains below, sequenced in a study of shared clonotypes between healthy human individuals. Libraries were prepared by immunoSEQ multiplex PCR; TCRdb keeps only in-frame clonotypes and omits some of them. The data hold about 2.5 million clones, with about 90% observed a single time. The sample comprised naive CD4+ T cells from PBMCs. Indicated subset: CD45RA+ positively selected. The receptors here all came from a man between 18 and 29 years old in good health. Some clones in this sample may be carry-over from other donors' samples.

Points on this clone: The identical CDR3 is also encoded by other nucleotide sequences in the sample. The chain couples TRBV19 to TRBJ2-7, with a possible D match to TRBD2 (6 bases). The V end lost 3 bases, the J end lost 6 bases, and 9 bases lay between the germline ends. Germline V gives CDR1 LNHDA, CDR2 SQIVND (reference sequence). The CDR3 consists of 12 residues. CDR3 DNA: TGTGCCAGTAGTATTCGGGGAGGCGAGCAGTACTTC. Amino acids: CASSIRGGEQYF.

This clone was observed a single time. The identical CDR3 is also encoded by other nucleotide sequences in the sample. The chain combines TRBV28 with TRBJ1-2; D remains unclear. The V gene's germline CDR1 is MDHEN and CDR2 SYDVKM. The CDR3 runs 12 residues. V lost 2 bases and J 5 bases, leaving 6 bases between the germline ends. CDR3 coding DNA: TGTGCCAGCAGTTTAACGGGATATGGCTACACCTTC. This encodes CASSLTGYGYTF.

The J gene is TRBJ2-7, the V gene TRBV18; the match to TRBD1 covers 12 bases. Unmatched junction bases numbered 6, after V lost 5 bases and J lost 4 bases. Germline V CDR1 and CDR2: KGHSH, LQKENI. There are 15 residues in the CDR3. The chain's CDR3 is CASSGGQGAIYEQYF. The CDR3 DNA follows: TGTGCCAGCTCAGGGGGACAGGGGGCCATTTACGAGCAGTACTTC.

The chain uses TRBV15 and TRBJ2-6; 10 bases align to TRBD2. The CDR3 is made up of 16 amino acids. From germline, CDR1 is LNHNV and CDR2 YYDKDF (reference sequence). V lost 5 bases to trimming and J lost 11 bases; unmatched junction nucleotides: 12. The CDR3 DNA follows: TGTGCCACCAGCCCGCGACTAGCGGGTTCGATCCACGTCCTGACTTTC. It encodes CATSPRLAGSIHVLTF.

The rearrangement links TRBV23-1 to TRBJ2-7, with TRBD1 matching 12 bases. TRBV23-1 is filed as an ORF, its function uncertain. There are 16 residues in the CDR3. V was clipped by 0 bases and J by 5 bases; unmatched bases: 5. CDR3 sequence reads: CASSQSWDRGPNEQYF. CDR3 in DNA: TGCGCCAGCAGTCAATCTTGGGACAGGGGGCCTAACGAGCAGTACTTC.

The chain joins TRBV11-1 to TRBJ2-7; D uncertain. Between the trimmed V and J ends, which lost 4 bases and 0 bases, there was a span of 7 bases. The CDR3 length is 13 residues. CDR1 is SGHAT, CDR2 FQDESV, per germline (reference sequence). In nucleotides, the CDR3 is TGTGCCAGCAGCTCCGGGTCCTCCTACGAGCAGTACTTC. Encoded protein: CASSSGSSYEQYF.

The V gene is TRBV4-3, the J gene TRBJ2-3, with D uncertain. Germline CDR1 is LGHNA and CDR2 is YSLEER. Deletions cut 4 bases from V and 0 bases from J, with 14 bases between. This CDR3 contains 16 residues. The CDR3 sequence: CASSPQQVGSTDTQYF. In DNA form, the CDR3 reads TGCGCCAGCAGCCCCCAGCAGGTGGGGAGCACAGATACGCAGTATTTT.

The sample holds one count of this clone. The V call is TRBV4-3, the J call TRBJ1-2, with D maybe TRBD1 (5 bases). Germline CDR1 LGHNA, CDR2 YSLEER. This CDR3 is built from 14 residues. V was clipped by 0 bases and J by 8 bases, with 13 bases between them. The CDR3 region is CASSQDSREWGYTF. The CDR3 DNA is TGCGCCAGCAGCCAAGATTCCAGGGAGTGGGGCTACACCTTC.

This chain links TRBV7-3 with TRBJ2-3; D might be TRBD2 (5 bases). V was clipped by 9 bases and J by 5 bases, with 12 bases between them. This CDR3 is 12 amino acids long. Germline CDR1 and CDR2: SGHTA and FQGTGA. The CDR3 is CASGGAKDTQYF. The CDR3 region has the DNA TGTGCCAGTGGAGGAGCGAAAGATACGCAGTATTTT. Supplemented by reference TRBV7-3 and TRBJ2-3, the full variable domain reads GAGVSQTPSNKVTEKGKYVELRCDPISGHTALYWYRQSLGQGPEFLIYFQGTGAADDSGLPNDRFFAVRPEGSVSTLKIQRTERGDSAVYLCASGGAKDTQYFGPGTRLTVL.

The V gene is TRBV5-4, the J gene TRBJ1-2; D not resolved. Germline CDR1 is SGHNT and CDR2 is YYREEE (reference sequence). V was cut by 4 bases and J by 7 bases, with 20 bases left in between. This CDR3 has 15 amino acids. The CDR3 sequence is CASSPWIEGFGGYTF. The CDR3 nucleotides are TGTGCCAGCAGCCCGTGGATTGAGGGTTTTGGTGGCTACACCTTC.

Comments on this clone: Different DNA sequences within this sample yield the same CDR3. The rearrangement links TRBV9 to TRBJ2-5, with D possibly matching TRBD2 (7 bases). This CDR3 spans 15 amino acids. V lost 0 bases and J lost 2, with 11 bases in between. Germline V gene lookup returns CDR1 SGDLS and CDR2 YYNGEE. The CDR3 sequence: CASSVEGGPQETQYF. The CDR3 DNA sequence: TGTGCCAGCAGCGTAGAGGGGGGGCCTCAAGAGACCCAGTACTTC. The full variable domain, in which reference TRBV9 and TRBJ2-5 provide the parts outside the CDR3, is DSGVTQTPKHLITATGQRVTLRCSPRSGDLSVYWYQQSLDQGLQFLIQYYNGEERAKGNILERFSAQQFPDLHSELNLSSLELGDSALYFCASSVEGGPQETQYFGPGTRLLVL.

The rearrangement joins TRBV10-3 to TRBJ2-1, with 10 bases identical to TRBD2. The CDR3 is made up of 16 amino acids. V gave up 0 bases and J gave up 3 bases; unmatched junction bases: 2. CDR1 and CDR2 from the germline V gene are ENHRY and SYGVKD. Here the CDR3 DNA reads TGTGCCATCAGTGAGTCGACTAGCGGGCTCTACAATGAGCAGTTCTTC. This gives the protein CAISESTSGLYNEQFF.

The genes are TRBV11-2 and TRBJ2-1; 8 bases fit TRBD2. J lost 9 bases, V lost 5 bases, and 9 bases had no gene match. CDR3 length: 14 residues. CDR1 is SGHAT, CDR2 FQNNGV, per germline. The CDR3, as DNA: TGTGCCAGCAGCCCAGTCAGCGGGAGAGGTGAGCAGTTCTTC. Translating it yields CASSPVSGRGEQFF.

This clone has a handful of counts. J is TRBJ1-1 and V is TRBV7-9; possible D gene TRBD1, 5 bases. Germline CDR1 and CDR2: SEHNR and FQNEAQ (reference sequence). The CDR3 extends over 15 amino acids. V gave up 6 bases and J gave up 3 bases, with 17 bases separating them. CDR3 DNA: TGTGCCAGCAGTCCAAGGTTGACAGCCGACACTGAAGCTTTCTTT. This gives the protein CASSPRLTADTEAFF. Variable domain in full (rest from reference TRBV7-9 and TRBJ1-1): DTGVSQNPRHKITKRGQNVTFRCDPISEHNRLYWYRQTLGQGPEFLTYFQNEAQLEKSRLLSDRFSAERPKGSFSTLEIQRTEQGDSAMYLCASSPRLTADTEAFFGQGTRLTVV.

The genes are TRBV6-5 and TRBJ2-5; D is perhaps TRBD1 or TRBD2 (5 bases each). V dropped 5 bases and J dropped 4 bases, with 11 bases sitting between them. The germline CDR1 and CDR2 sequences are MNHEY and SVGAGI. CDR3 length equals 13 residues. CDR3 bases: TGTGCCAGCAGTCTCCATGGGGGAGAGACCCAGTACTTC. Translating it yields CASSLHGGETQYF.

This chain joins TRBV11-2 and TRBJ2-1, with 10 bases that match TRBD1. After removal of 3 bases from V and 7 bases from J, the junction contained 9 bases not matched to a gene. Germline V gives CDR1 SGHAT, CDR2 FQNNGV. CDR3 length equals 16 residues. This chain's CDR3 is CASSFLGGTGDNEQFF. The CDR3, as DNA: TGTGCCAGCAGCTTCCTAGGGGGGACAGGGGATAATGAGCAGTTCTTC.

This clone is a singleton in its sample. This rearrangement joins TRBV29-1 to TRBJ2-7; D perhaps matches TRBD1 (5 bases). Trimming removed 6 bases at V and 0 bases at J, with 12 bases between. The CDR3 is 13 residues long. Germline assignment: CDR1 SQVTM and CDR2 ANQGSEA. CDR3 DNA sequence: TGCAGCGTCCAGGGAAGGAGCTCCTACGAGCAGTACTTC. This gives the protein CSVQGRSSYEQYF.

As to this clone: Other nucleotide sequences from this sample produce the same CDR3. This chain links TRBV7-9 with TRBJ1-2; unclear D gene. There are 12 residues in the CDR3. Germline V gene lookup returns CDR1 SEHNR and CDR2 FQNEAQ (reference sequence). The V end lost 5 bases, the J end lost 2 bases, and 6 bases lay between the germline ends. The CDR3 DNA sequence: TGTGCCAGCAGCCCACCAAACTATGGCTACACCTTC. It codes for CASSPPNYGYTF.

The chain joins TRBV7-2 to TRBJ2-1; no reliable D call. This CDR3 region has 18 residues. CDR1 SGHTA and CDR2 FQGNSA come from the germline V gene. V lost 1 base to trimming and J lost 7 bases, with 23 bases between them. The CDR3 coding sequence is TGTGCCAGCAGCTTAGTTATAGTACCCTATATTATAGGGAATGAGCAGTTCTTC. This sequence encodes CASSLVIVPYIIGNEQFF. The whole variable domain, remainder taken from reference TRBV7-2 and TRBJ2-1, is GAGVSQSPSNKVTEKGKDVELRCDPISGHTALYWYRQSLGQGLEFLIYFQGNSAPDKSGLPSDRFSAERTGGSVSTLTIQRTQQEDSAVYLCASSLVIVPYIIGNEQFFGPGTRLTVL.

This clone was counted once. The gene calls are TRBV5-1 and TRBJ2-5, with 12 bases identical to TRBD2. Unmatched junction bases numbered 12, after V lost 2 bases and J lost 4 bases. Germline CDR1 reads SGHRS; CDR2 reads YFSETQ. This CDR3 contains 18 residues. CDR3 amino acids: CASSFPRTSGERRETQYF. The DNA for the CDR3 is TGCGCCAGCAGCTTCCCCAGGACTAGCGGGGAGCGGAGAGAGACCCAGTACTTC.

This CDR3 is CASTGTSGSLHSNEQFF. The CDR3 DNA sequence: TGTGCCAGCACCGGGACTAGCGGGTCCCTTCACTCCAATGAGCAGTTCTTC. The chain is built from TRBV5-6 and TRBJ2-1, with 12 bases lining up with TRBD2. Germline V lookup: CDR1 SGHDT, CDR2 YYEEEE. The CDR3 runs to 17 residues. V gave up 6 bases and J gave up 6 bases; unmatched junction bases: 13.

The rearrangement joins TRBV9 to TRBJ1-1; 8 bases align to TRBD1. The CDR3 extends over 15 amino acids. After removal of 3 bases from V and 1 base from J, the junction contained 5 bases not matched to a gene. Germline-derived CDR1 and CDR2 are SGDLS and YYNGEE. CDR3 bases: TGTGCCAGCAGCGCCACCGACAGGGGGAACACTGAAGCTTTCTTT. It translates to CASSATDRGNTEAFF.

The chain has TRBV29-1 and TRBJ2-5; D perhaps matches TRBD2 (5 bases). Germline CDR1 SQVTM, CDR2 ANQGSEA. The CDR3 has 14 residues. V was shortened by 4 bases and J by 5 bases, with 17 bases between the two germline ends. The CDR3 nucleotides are TGCAGCGTTGTAAGCGGCCCGGGCGGGGAGACCCAGTACTTC. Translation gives CSVVSGPGGETQYF.

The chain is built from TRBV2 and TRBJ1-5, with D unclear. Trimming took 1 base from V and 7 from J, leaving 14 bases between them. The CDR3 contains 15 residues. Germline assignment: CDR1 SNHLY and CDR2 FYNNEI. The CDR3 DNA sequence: TGTGCCAGCAGTGAAGAGCTGGCAGGACCCCAGCCCCAGCATTTT. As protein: CASSEELAGPQPQHF.

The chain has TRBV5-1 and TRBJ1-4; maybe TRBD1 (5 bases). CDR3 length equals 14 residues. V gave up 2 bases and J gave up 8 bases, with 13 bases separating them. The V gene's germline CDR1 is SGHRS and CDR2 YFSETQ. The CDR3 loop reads CASSLEGRREKLFF. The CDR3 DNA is TGCGCCAGCAGCTTAGAGGGACGTCGGGAAAAACTGTTTTTT.